This T cell receptor (beta chain) was documented in a study of STAT5B mutations in CD4+ large granular lymphocyte leukemia. Looking at the study overall: Healthy donors showed HLA-associated enrichment of the CDR3 'QG' motif.

Controls came from buffy coats of healthy blood donors. Per the original methods: The detection floor for productive clonotype frequency was 2.59 x 10-5. The repertoire was sequenced with immunoSEQ multiplex PCR; TCRdb's copy has only in-frame clones and lacks some. That table gives V, J and clone size, and the DNA gave D and trimming. The sample gives 30,000 to 35,000 clones, over 65% of which show up once; more than 6% is in the top ten. Trimming left V 4 bases short and J 0 bases short, with 16 bases between. CDR3 size: 17 residues. CDR1 MDHEN and CDR2 SYDVKM come from the germline V gene. Sequencing input: CD4+ T cells from blood buffy coats. This receptor was identified in a human donor in good health. The chain joins TRBV28 to TRBJ1-5; tentatively, D is TRBD1 (6 bases). The CDR3 protein is CASSSTGTYDSNQPQHF. The CDR3 region has the DNA TGTGCCAGCAGTTCTACCGGGACATACGATAGCAATCAGCCCCAGCATTTT.